The 4 T cell receptor beta chains below all came from one sample that was sequenced in a study of cytotoxic CD8 clonotypes in ibrutinib-treated CLL. Only in-frame clones appear in the TCRdb table, and some are missing; sequencing was by immunoSEQ multiplex PCR. The sample has approximately 140,000 clones, around 77% seen once. Sequenced here: PBMCs, sampled after 12 months of ibrutinib treatment. The receptors derive from a human donor with chronic lymphocytic leukemia.

This chain joins TRBV19 and TRBJ2-5, with D possibly being TRBD1 (6 bases). The germline CDR1 and CDR2 sequences are LNHDA and SQIVND (reference sequence). The CDR3 runs to 13 residues. V lost 4 bases and J lost 3, with 9 bases in between. CDR3 amino acids: CASSTGQKETQYF. In nucleotides, the CDR3 is TGTGCCAGTAGTACCGGACAGAAAGAGACCCAGTACTTC.

The chain is built from TRBV5-1 and TRBJ2-5, with 7 bases that match TRBD2. From germline, CDR1 is SGHRS and CDR2 YFSETQ. With 4 bases clipped from V and 1 base from J, the junction kept 7 bases outside the gene matches. The CDR3 covers 15 residues. The CDR3: CASSRGDYIQETQYF. The CDR3 DNA is TGCGCCAGCAGCCGAGGGGACTACATCCAAGAGACCCAGTACTTC.

The chain has TRBV18 and TRBJ2-7; D remains unclear. V lost 5 bases, J lost 0 bases, and 11 bases lay in between. The CDR3 covers 14 residues. The germline V gene encodes CDR1 KGHSH and CDR2 LQKENI. The CDR3 sequence: CASSELGSSYEQYF. CDR3 DNA: TGTGCCAGCTCAGAGTTAGGCAGCTCCTACGAGCAGTACTTC.

The chain joins TRBV28 to TRBJ1-1; D is uncertain. Per germline, CDR1 MDHEN and CDR2 SYDVKM. CDR3 length: 11 amino acids. The germline V and J ends were trimmed by 8 bases and 1 base, with 5 bases remaining between them. The CDR3 nucleotides are TGTGCCAGCGAGGAGAACACTGAAGCTTTCTTT. It encodes CASEENTEAFF.